These T cell receptor beta chains were read from a single sample in a study of human T cells and chemical hapten exposure. MiXCR, run by TCRdb on the RACE reads, gives a single entry per CDR3 protein. The sample shows over 65,000 distinct CDR3 sequences, 11% of them seen only once. The source was whole blood, collected in connection with sensitization to the hapten diphenylcyclopropenone (DPC). Receptors originate from a woman between 45 and 65 years old with alopecia areata. Some clones in this sample may be carry-over from other donors' samples. CDR3s include the opening cysteine and the closing phenylalanine or tryptophan. A D gene is named only where the DNA matches it firmly. Part of the rows lack a size; the others show once, few, many or a class for expanded clones.

j_call d_call cdr3_length v_call clone_size cdr3_nt cdr3_aa
TRBJ1-1 NA 13 TRBV7-6 many TGTGCCAGCAGCTTAGCGAGCCACACTGAAGCTTTCTTT CASSLASHTEAFF
TRBJ2-2 NA 13 TRBV6-2/TRBV6-3 NA TGTGCCAGCAGTTACTCAGGGTCCGGGGAGCTGTTTTTT CASSYSGSGELFF
TRBJ1-1 TRBD1 16 TRBV5-4 few TGTGCCAGCAGCTTGGGACAGGGGCTCTACGGCGCTGAAGCTTTCTTT CASSLGQGLYGAEAFF
TRBJ2-3 TRBD2 15 TRBV20-1 NA TGCAGTGCTAGAGGGCCGGGACTAGACTCAGATACGCAGTATTTT CSARGPGLDSDTQYF
TRBJ1-5 NA 15 TRBV21-1 NA TGTGCCAGCAAGATAGGTGAGCGCACCGATGAGCCCCAGCATTTT CASKIGERTDEPQHF
TRBJ2-1 TRBD1 16 TRBV5-1 NA TGCGCCAGCAGCAACAGCGGGACAGGGCTAGACAATGAGCAGTTCTTC CASSNSGTGLDNEQFF
TRBJ1-4 NA 14 TRBV20-1 NA TGCAGTGCATTACGGGACACAACTAATGAAAAACTGTTTTTT CSALRDTTNEKLFF
TRBJ2-2 TRBD2 21 TRBV4-1 few TGCGCCAGCAGCCAAGGGCTTCGGGGACTAGCGGGGGGGCCGAGCACCGGGGAGCTGTTTTTT CASSQGLRGLAGGPSTGELFF
TRBJ1-1 NA 12 TRBV18 many TGTGCCAGCTCAGGCCAGGACACTGAAGCTTTCTTT CASSGQDTEAFF
TRBJ2-5 NA 14 TRBV18 many TGTGCCAGCTCACCACCGCGGGACCCGGAGACCCAGTACTTC CASSPPRDPETQYF